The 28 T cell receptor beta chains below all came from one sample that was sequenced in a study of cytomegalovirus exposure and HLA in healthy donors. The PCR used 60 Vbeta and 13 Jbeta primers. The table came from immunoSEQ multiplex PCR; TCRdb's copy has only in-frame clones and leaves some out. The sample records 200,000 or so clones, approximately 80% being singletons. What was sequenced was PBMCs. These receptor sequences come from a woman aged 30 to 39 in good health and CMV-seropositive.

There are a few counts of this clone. CDR3 in amino acids: CASSLRRGNQETQYF. The CDR3 DNA sequence: TGTGCCAGCAGCCTCAGAAGGGGGAACCAAGAGACCCAGTACTTC. V is TRBV5-4 and J is TRBJ2-5; tentative D call: TRBD1 (6 bases). Germline-derived CDR1 and CDR2 are SGHNT and YYREEE (reference sequence). V lost 4 bases and J lost 0, with 13 bases in between. The CDR3 has 15 residues.

In nucleotides, the CDR3 is TGCGCCAGCAGCTTAAGGAGGGGGCTGAACACTGAAGCTTTCTTT. It yields the protein CASSLRRGLNTEAFF. The J gene is TRBJ1-1, the V gene TRBV5-1; 7 nucleotides agree with TRBD1. This CDR3 contains 15 residues. Germline CDR1 and CDR2: SGHRS and YFSETQ. V lost 2 bases to trimming and J lost 0 bases; unmatched junction nucleotides: 4.

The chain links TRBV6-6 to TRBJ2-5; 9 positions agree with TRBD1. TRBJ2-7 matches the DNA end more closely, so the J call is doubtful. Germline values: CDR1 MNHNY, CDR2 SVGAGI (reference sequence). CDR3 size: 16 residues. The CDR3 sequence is CASSYPRGTGRDEQYF. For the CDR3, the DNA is TGTGCCAGCAGTTACCCCCGTGGGACAGGGAGAGACGAGCAGTACTTC.

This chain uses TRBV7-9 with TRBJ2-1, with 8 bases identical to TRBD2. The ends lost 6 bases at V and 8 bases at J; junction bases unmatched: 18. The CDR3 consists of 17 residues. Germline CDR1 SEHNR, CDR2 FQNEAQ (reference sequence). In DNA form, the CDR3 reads TGTGCCAGCAGGATGCAAAATAGCGGGACCTTACTGGATGAGCAGTTCTTC. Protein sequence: CASRMQNSGTLLDEQFF. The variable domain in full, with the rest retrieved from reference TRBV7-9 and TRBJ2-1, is DTGVSQNPRHKITKRGQNVTFRCDPISEHNRLYWYRQTLGQGPEFLTYFQNEAQLEKSRLLSDRFSAERPKGSFSTLEIQRTEQGDSAMYLCASRMQNSGTLLDEQFFGPGTRLTVL.

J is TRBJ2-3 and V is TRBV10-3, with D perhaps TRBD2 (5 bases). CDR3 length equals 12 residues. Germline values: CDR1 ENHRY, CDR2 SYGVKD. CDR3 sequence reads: CAIGGSTDTQYF. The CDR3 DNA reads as TGTGCTATCGGAGGTAGCACAGATACGCAGTATTTT.

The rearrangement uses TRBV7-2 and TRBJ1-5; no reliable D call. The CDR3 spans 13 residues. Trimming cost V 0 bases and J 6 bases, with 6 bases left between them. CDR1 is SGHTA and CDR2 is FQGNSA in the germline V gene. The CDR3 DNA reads TGTGCCAGCAGCTTAGCGGAGAGTCAGCCCCAGCATTTT. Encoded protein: CASSLAESQPQHF.

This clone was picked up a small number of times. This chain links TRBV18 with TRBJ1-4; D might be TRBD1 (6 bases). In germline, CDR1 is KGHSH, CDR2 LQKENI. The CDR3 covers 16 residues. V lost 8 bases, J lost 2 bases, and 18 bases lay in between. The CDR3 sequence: CASGPGGRTTNEKLFF. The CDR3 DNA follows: TGTGCCAGCGGACCCGGGGGGCGGACGACTAATGAAAAACTGTTTTTT. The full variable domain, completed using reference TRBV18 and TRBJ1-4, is NAGVMQNPRHLVRRRGQEARLRCSPMKGHSHVYWYRQLPEEGLKFMVYLQKENIIDESGMPKERFSAEFPKEGPSILRIQQVVRGDSAAYFCASGPGGRTTNEKLFFGSGTQLSVL.

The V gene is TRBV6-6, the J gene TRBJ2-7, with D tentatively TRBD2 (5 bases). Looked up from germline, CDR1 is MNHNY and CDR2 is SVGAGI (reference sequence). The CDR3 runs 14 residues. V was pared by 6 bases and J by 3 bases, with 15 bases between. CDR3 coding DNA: TGTGCCAGCAGAGGAAGCGGACTTGTCTACGAGCAGTACTTC. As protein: CASRGSGLVYEQYF.

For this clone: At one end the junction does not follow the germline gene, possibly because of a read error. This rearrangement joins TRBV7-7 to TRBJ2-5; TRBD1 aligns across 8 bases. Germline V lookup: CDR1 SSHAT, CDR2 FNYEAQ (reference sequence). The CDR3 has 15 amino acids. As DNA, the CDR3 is TGTGCTAGCAGCTTTCTGAGAACAGGGGGGGAGACCCAGTACTTC. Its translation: CASSFLRTGGETQYF.

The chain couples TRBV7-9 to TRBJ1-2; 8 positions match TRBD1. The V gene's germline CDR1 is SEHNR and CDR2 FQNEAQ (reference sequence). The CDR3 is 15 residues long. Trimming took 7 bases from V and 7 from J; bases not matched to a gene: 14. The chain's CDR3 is CASNKGAAGGGGYTF. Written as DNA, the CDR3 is TGTGCCAGCAACAAGGGGGCGGCAGGGGGCGGTGGCTACACCTTC.

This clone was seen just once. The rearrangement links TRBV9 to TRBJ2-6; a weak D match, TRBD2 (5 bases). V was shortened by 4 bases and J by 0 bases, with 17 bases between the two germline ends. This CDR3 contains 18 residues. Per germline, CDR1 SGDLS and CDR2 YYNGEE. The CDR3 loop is CASSLDSEVFSGANVLTF. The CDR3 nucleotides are TGTGCCAGCAGCCTCGATAGCGAGGTCTTCTCTGGGGCCAACGTCCTGACTTTC.

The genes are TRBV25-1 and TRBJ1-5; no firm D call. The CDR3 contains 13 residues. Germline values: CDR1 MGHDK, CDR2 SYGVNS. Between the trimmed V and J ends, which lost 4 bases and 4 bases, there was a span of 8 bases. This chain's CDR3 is CASSGTENQPQHF. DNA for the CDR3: TGTGCCAGCAGTGGAACCGAGAATCAGCCCCAGCATTTT.

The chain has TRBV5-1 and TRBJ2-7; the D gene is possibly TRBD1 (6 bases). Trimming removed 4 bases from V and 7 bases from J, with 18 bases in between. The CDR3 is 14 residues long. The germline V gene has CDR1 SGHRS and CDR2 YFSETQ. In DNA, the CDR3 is TGCGCCAGCAGCGTCCGGGACACCCTTGGGGAGCAGTACTTC. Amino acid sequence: CASSVRDTLGEQYF.

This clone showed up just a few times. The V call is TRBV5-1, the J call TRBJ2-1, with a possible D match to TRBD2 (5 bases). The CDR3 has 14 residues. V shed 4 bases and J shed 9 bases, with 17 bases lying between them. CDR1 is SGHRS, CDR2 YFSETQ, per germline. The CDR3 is CASSAIEGSGEQFF. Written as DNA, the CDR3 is TGCGCCAGCAGCGCTATTGAGGGCTCGGGTGAGCAGTTCTTC. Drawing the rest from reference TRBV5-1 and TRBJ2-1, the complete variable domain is KAGVTQTPRYLIKTRGQQVTLSCSPISGHRSVSWYQQTPGQGLQFLFEYFSETQRNKGNFPGRFSGRQFSNSRSEMNVSTLELGDSALYLCASSAIEGSGEQFFGPGTRLTVL.

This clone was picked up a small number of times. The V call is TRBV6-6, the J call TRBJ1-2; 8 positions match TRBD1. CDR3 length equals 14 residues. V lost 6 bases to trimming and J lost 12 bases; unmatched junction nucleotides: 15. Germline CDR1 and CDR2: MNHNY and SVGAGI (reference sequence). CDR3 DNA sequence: TGTGCCAGCAGCCCCGTTACGTCGGACAGGGTTGACACCTTC. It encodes CASSPVTSDRVDTF.

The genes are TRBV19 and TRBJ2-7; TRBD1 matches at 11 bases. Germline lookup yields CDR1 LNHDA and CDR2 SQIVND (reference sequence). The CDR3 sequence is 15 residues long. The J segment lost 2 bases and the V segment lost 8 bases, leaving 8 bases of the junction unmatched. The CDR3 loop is CASQVSGQGAYEQYF. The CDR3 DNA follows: TGTGCCAGTCAAGTCTCGGGACAGGGGGCCTACGAGCAGTACTTC.

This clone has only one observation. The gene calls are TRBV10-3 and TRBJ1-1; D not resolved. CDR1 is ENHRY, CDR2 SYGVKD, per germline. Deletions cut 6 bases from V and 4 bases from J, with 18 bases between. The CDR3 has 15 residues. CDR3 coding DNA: TGTGCCATCAGCGACTTTGGCGGTGGGAGCACTGAAGCTTTCTTT. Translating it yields CAISDFGGGSTEAFF.

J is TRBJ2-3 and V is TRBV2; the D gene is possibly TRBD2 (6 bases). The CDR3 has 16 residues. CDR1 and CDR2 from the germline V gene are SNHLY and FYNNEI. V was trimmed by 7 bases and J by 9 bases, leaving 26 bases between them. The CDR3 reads CASIRFGTVGGLTQYF. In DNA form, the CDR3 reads TGTGCCAGCATTAGATTTGGGACCGTCGGAGGGTTGACGCAGTATTTT.

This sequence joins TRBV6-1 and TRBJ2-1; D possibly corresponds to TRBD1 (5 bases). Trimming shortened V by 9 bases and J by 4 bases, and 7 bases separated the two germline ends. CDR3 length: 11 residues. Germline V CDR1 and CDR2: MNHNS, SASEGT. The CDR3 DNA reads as TGTGCCAGGGGGCCTTACAATGAGCAGTTCTTC. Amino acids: CARGPYNEQFF.

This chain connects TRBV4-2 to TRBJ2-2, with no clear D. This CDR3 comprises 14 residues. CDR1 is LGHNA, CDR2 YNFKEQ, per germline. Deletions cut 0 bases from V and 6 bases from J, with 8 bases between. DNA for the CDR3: TGTGCCAGCAGCCAAGATCCGGTGCCCGGGGAGCTGTTTTTT. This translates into CASSQDPVPGELFF.

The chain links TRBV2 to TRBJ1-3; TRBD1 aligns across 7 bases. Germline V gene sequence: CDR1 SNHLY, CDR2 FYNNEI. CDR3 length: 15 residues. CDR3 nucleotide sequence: TGTGCGGGCAGGAGGGGGCTCAGCTCTGGAAACACCATATATTTT. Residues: CAGRRGLSSGNTIYF.

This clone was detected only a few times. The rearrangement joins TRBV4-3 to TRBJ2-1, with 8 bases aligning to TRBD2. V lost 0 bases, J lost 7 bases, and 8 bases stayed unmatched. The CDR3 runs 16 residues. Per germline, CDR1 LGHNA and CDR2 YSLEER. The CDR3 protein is CASSQEGPSGHNEQFF. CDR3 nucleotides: TGCGCCAGCAGCCAAGAAGGTCCTAGCGGGCATAATGAGCAGTTCTTC.

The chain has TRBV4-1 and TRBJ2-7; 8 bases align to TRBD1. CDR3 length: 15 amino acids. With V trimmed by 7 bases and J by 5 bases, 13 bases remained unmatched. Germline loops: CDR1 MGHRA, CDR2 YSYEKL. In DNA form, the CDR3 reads TGCGCCAGCACTCCTATACAGGGGGGAGCCGACGAGCAGTACTTC. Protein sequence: CASTPIQGGADEQYF.

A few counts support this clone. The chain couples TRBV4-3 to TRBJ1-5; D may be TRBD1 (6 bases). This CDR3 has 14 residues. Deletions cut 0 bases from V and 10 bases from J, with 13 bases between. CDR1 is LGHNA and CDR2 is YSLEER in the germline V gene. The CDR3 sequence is CASSQETPGEPQHF. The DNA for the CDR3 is TGCGCCAGCAGCCAAGAGACACCAGGGGAACCCCAGCATTTT.

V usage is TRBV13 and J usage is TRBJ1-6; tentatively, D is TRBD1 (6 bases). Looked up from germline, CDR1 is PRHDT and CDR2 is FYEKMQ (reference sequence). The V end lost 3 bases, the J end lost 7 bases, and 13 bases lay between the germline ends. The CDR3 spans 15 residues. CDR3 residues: CASSFRSDSNSPLHF. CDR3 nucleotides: TGTGCCAGCAGCTTTCGCTCGGACAGCAATTCACCCCTCCACTTT.

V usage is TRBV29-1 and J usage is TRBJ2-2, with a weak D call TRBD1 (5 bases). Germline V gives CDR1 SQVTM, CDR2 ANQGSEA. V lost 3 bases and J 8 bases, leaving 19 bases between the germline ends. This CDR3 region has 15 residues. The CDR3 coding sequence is TGCAGCGTTGAGGGTTTTGGGGCAGGCATAGGGGAGCTGTTTTTT. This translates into CSVEGFGAGIGELFF.

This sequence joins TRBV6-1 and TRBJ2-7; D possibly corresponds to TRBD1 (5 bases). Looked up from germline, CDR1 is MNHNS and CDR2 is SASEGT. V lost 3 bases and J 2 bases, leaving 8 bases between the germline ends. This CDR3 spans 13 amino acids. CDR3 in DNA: TGTGCCAGCAGTGACAGGGTCGCCTACGAGCAGTACTTC. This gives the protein CASSDRVAYEQYF.

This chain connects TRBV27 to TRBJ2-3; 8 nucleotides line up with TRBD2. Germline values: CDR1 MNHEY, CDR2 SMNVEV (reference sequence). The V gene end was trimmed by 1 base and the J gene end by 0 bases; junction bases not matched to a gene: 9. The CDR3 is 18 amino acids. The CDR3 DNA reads TGTGCCAGCAGTTTATACCCTCCGGGACTAGTAAGCACAGATACGCAGTATTTT. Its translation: CASSLYPPGLVSTDTQYF.